Listed below are T cell receptor beta chains from one sample, sequenced in a study of T cell responses to AZD1222 COVID-19 vaccine. The protocol was immunoSEQ multiplex PCR, while the TCRdb copy is restricted to in-frame clones and leaves out a portion. The sample carries 150,000 to 200,000 clones, 90% recorded once. Here the sequenced sample was peripheral blood, taken 28 days after the second AZD1222 dose. Receptors were obtained from an adult who received the AZD1222 COVID-19 vaccine. CDR3s include the opening cysteine and the closing phenylalanine or tryptophan. The order of the fields is CDR3 length, clone size, J gene, D gene, V gene, CDR3 protein, CDR3 DNA. A D gene is named only where the DNA matches it firmly. Some rows have no size entry. The others give once, few or many, or a class for an expanded clone.

>16|.|TRBJ1-2|.|TRBV5-1
CASSLEAGGAGDGYTF
TGCGCCAGCAGCTTGGAGGCTGGAGGGGCGGGGGATGGCTACACCTTC
>14|.|TRBJ2-2|.|TRBV11-2
CASSYDRSTGELFF
TGTGCCAGCAGCTACGACAGGTCCACCGGGGAGCTGTTTTTT
>12|few|TRBJ2-4|.|TRBV12-3/TRBV12-4
CASTLDRNIQYF
TGTGCCAGCACCTTAGATCGGAACATTCAGTACTTC
>13|.|TRBJ1-3|.|TRBV12-3/TRBV12-4
CASSYSIGATIYF
TGTGCCAGCAGTTATAGCATTGGGGCCACCATATATTTT
>14|.|TRBJ2-5|TRBD1|TRBV10-1
CASSSGQVGETQYF
TGCGCCAGCAGTTCTGGACAGGTCGGAGAGACCCAGTACTTC
>12|.|TRBJ2-7|.|TRBV11-2
CASSLGWYEQYF
TGTGCCAGCAGCTTAGGCTGGTACGAGCAGTACTTC
>16|.|TRBJ2-5|.|TRBV5-8
CASSLGGHLYQETQYF
TGTGCCAGCAGCTTGGGGGGACACCTGTACCAAGAGACCCAGTACTTC
>15|.|TRBJ2-2|.|TRBV6-1
CASSEAGYNTGELFF
TGTGCCAGCAGTGAAGCAGGCTACAACACCGGGGAGCTGTTTTTT
>16|.|TRBJ2-2|TRBD1|TRBV9
CASSPRQGVGPGELFF
TGTGCCAGCAGCCCCCGACAGGGAGTTGGACCCGGGGAGCTGTTTTTT
>15|.|TRBJ2-5|.|TRBV18
CASSPPGNPEETQYF
TGTGCCAGCTCACCACCTGGAAACCCCGAGGAGACCCAGTACTTC
>15|.|TRBJ1-4|TRBD1|TRBV7-9
CASSPRDSYNEKLFF
TGTGCCAGCAGCCCCCGGGACAGCTATAATGAAAAACTGTTTTTT
>14|.|TRBJ2-7|.|TRBV7-9
CASSADESSYEQYF
TGTGCCAGCAGCGCGGACGAGAGCTCCTACGAGCAGTACTTC
>13|.|TRBJ2-1|.|TRBV10-3
CAIGRQGDNEQFF
TGTGCCATCGGAAGGCAGGGCGACAATGAGCAGTTCTTC
>16|.|TRBJ1-2|.|TRBV18
CASSPAGLISHYGYTF
TGTGCCAGCTCACCGGCAGGGCTGATATCCCACTATGGCTACACCTTC
>12|.|TRBJ1-3|.|TRBV28
CASIGSGNTIYF
TGTGCCAGCATAGGGTCTGGAAACACCATATATTTT
>15|.|TRBJ1-5|.|TRBV3-1/TRBV3-2
CASSQGQHSNQPQHF
TGTGCCAGCAGCCAAGGGCAGCATAGCAATCAGCCCCAGCATTTT
>17|.|TRBJ1-6|TRBD1|TRBV3-1/TRBV3-2
CASSQAFSGTGGPTLHF
TGTGCCAGCAGCCAAGCCTTCTCCGGGACAGGGGGTCCCACCCTCCACTTT
>13|.|TRBJ1-4|.|TRBV30
CAWSVPDSEKLFF
TGTGCCTGGAGTGTGCCCGACAGCGAAAAACTGTTTTTT
>13|.|TRBJ1-2|.|TRBV28
CASSSTASYGYTF
TGTGCCAGCAGTTCGACAGCGAGCTATGGCTACACCTTC
>15|.|TRBJ1-4|.|TRBV5-1
CASSKDGSTNEKLFF
TGCGCCAGCAGCAAGGACGGTTCAACTAATGAAAAACTGTTTTTT
>16|.|TRBJ1-2|TRBD1|TRBV28
CASSSSPGTGVYGYTF
TGTGCCAGCAGTTCAAGTCCCGGGACAGGGGTTTATGGCTACACCTTC
>13|.|TRBJ2-3|.|TRBV10-3
CAISGASTDTQYF
TGTGCCATCAGTGGGGCAAGCACAGATACGCAGTATTTT
>16|few|TRBJ2-1|.|TRBV5-4
CASSSGTTRSYNEQFF
TGTGCCAGCAGCTCAGGCACTACCCGCTCCTACAATGAGCAGTTCTTC
>13|few|TRBJ1-2|TRBD1|TRBV28
CASSEPGQNGYTF
TGTGCCAGCAGTGAGCCGGGACAGAATGGCTACACCTTC
>9|once|TRBJ2-7|.|TRBV23-1
CASSQEQYF
TGCGCCAGCAGTCAAGAGCAGTACTTC
>16|once|TRBJ2-2|TRBD1|TRBV12-5
CASARSGTGRNGELFF
TGTGCTAGTGCCCGGTCAGGGACAGGGCGAAACGGGGAGCTGTTTTTT
>11|.|TRBJ1-2|.|TRBV10-3
CAISGLYGYTF
TGTGCCATCAGTGGGCTCTATGGCTACACCTTC
>12|.|TRBJ2-7|.|TRBV12-3/TRBV12-4
CASTRGNYEQYF
TGTGCCAGCACTCGTGGGAACTACGAGCAGTACTTC
>14|.|TRBJ2-1|.|TRBV10-2
CASSESRSPLGQFF
TGCGCCAGCAGTGAGTCTAGATCCCCGCTCGGGCAGTTCTTC
>13|.|TRBJ2-2|.|TRBV5-1
CASGTMNTGELFF
TGCGCCAGCGGGACCATGAACACCGGGGAGCTGTTTTTT
>14|.|TRBJ2-5|.|TRBV6-5
CASSTGGRQETQYF
TGTGCCAGCAGTACGGGGGGCCGACAAGAGACCCAGTACTTC
>14|.|TRBJ1-1|.|TRBV4-2
CASSQEQVAAAAFF
TGTGCCAGCAGCCAAGAACAGGTAGCGGCAGCGGCTTTCTTT
>14|.|TRBJ1-3|.|TRBV11-3
CASSRSGSGNTIYF
TGTGCCTCCTCCCGAAGCGGGTCTGGAAACACCATATATTTT
>16|.|TRBJ1-2|.|TRBV28
CASSLRGYFRRYGYTF
TGTGCCAGCAGTTTAAGGGGCTACTTCCGTCGGTATGGCTACACCTTC
>16|.|TRBJ1-5|.|TRBV28
CASSPRASAGNQPQHF
TGTGCCAGCAGTCCCCGAGCTTCGGCAGGCAATCAGCCCCAGCATTTT
>16|.|TRBJ1-5|TRBD1|TRBV15
CATSRAGTESNQPQHF
TGTGCCACCAGCAGAGCCGGGACAGAAAGCAATCAGCCCCAGCATTTT
>18|.|TRBJ2-4|.|TRBV15
CATSRELRTVIAKNIQYF
TGTGCCACCAGCAGAGAACTAAGGACGGTTATAGCCAAAAACATTCAGTACTTC
>16|.|TRBJ2-1|TRBD2|TRBV11-2
CASSLRSAGGANEQFF
TGTGCCAGCAGCTTAAGATCAGCGGGAGGGGCCAATGAGCAGTTCTTC
>13|once|TRBJ2-7|TRBD2|TRBV12-3/TRBV12-4
CASRPRGEYEQYF
TGTGCCAGCAGACCTCGGGGGGAGTACGAGCAGTACTTC
>16|few|TRBJ1-3|TRBD1|TRBV3-1/TRBV3-2
CASSQGTGGSGNTIYF
TGTGCCAGCAGCCAAGGAACAGGGGGTTCTGGAAACACCATATATTTT
>20|.|TRBJ2-6|.|TRBV6-1
CASSEVGGIVVLAGANVLTF
TGTGCCAGCAGTGAAGTTGGGGGTATAGTGGTTTTGGCTGGGGCCAACGTCCTGACTTTC
>15|.|TRBJ1-5|TRBD1|TRBV7-2
CASSLGQGDNQPQHF
TGTGCCAGCAGCCTCGGACAGGGAGACAATCAGCCCCAGCATTTT
>14|.|TRBJ2-4|.|TRBV6-2/TRBV6-3
CASSYGQGGNIQYF
TGTGCCAGCAGTTACGGACAGGGAGGGAACATTCAGTACTTC
>13|.|TRBJ1-5|.|TRBV18
CASSENRREAQHF
TGTGCCAGCTCAGAGAACAGGCGGGAGGCCCAGCATTTT
>15|.|TRBJ1-1|.|TRBV6-5
CASKPEGYMNTEAFF
TGTGCCAGCAAACCAGAGGGATATATGAACACTGAAGCTTTCTTT
>18|.|TRBJ2-7|TRBD2|TRBV5-1
CASSLGGTSGRTPYEQYF
TGCGCCAGCAGCTTGGGTGGGACTAGCGGGAGGACCCCTTACGAGCAGTACTTC
>15|.|TRBJ2-1|TRBD1|TRBV9
CASSVESGTGNEQFF
TGTGCCAGCAGCGTAGAATCAGGGACAGGCAATGAGCAGTTCTTC
>16|few|TRBJ1-5|TRBD1|TRBV7-2
CASSLQGAGGYQPQHF
TGTGCCAGCAGTCTTCAGGGGGCGGGGGGCTATCAGCCCCAGCATTTT
>15|.|TRBJ2-1|.|TRBV7-2
CASGAGGSAYNEQFF
TGTGCCAGCGGGGCTGGGGGGTCGGCCTACAATGAGCAGTTCTTC
>12|.|TRBJ2-7|.|TRBV24-1
CATSDEVLGQYF
TGTGCCACCAGTGATGAGGTGTTGGGGCAGTACTTC
>13|.|TRBJ1-3|.|TRBV30
CAWSADAGNTIYF
TGTGCCTGGAGTGCTGACGCTGGAAACACCATATATTTT
>15|.|TRBJ1-6|.|TRBV3-1/TRBV3-2
CASSPWGRNNSPLHF
TGTGCCAGCAGCCCCTGGGGCAGGAATAATTCACCCCTCCACTTT
>15|.|TRBJ1-5|TRBD1|TRBV5-1
CASSLEGAGNQPQHF
TGCGCCAGCAGCTTGGAGGGGGCGGGGAATCAGCCCCAGCATTTT
>14|.|TRBJ1-2|TRBD1|TRBV6-5
CASRFTGGSPGYTF
TGTGCCAGCAGATTTACAGGGGGCTCTCCTGGCTACACCTTC
>14|.|TRBJ1-6|.|TRBV2
CASGHGTNNSPLHF
TGTGCCAGCGGTCACGGGACAAATAATTCACCCCTCCACTTT